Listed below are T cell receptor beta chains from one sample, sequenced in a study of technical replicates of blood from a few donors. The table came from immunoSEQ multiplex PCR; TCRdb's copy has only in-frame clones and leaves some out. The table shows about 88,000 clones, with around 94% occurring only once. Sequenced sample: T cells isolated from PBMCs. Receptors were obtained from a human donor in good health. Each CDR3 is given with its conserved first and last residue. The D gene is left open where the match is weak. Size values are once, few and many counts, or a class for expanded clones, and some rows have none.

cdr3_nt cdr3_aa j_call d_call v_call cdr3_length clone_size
TGTGCCAGCAGTGATTTAAGACTAGCGGGGTACAATGAGCAGTTCTTC CASSDLRLAGYNEQFF TRBJ2-1 TRBD2 TRBV6-4 16 .
TGCGCCAGCAGCTTGTCATCTGGTGCACAGGTTATCCCCCTAACTGTTTCCTACGAGCAGTACTTC CASSLSSGAQVIPLTVSYEQYF TRBJ2-7 . TRBV5-1 22 .
TGCGCCAGCAGCCAAAGACAGGGCTATGGCTACACCTTC CASSQRQGYGYTF TRBJ1-2 TRBD1 TRBV4-1 13 .
TGTGCCAGCAGCGTAGGGTCAGGGGGCAGAGAGACCCAGTACTTC CASSVGSGGRETQYF TRBJ2-5 TRBD1 TRBV9 15 .
TGTGCCATCAGTGAACTAGAACAGGGAGAAAATTCACCCCTCCACTTT CAISELEQGENSPLHF TRBJ1-6 . TRBV10-3 16 .
TGTGCCAGCAGGACAGGTTTCCACAATGAGCAGTTCTTC CASRTGFHNEQFF TRBJ2-1 . TRBV28 13 .
TGTGCCAGCAGCCCCGTAGAGCGAATGTACAATGAGCAGTTCTTC CASSPVERMYNEQFF TRBJ2-1 . TRBV7-9 15 .
TGTGCCAGCAGTTTCCGACACATAGCGGGAGGGCCGTTCGGGGAGACCCAGTACTTC CASSFRHIAGGPFGETQYF TRBJ2-5 TRBD2 TRBV28 19 .
TGCGCCAGCAGCCCAGGACAGGGAACGCGCGCTGAAGCTTTCTTT CASSPGQGTRAEAFF TRBJ1-1 TRBD1 TRBV4-1 15 .
TGTGCCAGCAGCCTAACACAGGGGGCGGGCATGAACACTGAAGCTTTCTTT CASSLTQGAGMNTEAFF TRBJ1-1 TRBD1 TRBV28 17 once
TGTGCCACCAGGAAACAGGGTCCCGATACGCAGTATTTT CATRKQGPDTQYF TRBJ2-3 . TRBV18 13 once
TGTGCCAGCTCACCACGGGCGACGAGCAAAGCCGGAGAGACCCAGTACTTC CASSPRATSKAGETQYF TRBJ2-5 . TRBV18 17 .
TGTGCCTGGAGTGTTGGCAGGGGGCGGAGTTCACCCCTCCACTTT CAWSVGRGRSSPLHF TRBJ1-6 TRBD1 TRBV30 15 once
TGTGCCAGCAGCTTAGGTCCGGGACTAGCGGTTAACACCGGGGAGCTGTTTTTT CASSLGPGLAVNTGELFF TRBJ2-2 TRBD2 TRBV13 18 .
TGTGCCAGCAGCAGCCGGGACAGATTTTATGGCTACACCTTC CASSSRDRFYGYTF TRBJ1-2 TRBD1 TRBV7-8 14 .
TGTGCCAGCAGCCTTAGCGGGGGATATCTCTCCTACGAGCAGTACTTC CASSLSGGYLSYEQYF TRBJ2-7 TRBD2 TRBV27 16 .